This TCR beta chain came from a study of cytomegalovirus exposure and HLA in healthy donors. Primers for the PCR totalled 60 Vbeta and 13 Jbeta. Clones were read by immunoSEQ multiplex PCR, and TCRdb kept only the in-frame ones, dropping some. The sample shows around 170,000 clones, around 80% of them seen only once. With regard to this clone: The antigen is not known.

The ends lost 5 bases at V and 5 bases at J; junction bases unmatched: 10. Germline lookup yields CDR1 MNHEY and CDR2 SVGAGI. CDR3 size: 15 residues. Overall study findings and caveats: Across HLA loci, a later analysis found differing TCR association rates, with DRB1 most and HLA-C fewest.

The clonotype comes from a woman in her twenties or thirties in good health and CMV-seronegative. The chain is built from TRBV6-5 and TRBJ2-5, with 8 positions matching TRBD2. The specimen sequenced was PBMCs. The CDR3, as DNA: TGTGCCAGCAGTACCCGCCGGGGGGGCCGGGAGACCCAGTACTTC. Translation gives CASSTRRGGRETQYF.